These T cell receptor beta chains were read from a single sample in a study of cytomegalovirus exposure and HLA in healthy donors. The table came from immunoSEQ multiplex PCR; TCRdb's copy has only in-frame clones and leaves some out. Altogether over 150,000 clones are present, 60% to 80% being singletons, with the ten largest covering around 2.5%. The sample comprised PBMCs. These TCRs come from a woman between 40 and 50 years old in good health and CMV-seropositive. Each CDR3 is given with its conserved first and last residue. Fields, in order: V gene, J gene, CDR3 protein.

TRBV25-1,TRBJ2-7,CASSDTYEQYF
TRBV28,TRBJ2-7,CASSPPDFYEQYF
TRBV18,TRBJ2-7,CASSLTGDSSYEQYF
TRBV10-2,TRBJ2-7,CASSESNPAGRPRPDEQYF
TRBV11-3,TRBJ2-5,CASSLGQSETQYF
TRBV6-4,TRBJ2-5,CASSPLTGSEYF
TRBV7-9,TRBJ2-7,CASSPGGPEQYF
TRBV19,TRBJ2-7,CASSINRGGEQYF
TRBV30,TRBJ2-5,CAWSVLAGTAGETQYF
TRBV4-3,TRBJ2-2,CASSKEAGASNTGELFF
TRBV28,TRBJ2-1,CASTESSGGNYNEQFF
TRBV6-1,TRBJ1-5,CASSELGQYSNQPQHF
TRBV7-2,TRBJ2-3,CASSLVRTDTQYF
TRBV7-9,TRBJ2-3,CASSPSGTDTQYF
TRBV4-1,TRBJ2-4,CASSPPGGVIVQYF
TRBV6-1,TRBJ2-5,CASSGGTGFETQYF
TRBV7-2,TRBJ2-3,CATKAGGDVTDTQYF
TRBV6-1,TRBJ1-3,CASSERRVGSGNTIYF
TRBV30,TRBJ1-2,CAWSARTYGYTF
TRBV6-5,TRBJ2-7,CASSYSLQGASYEQYF
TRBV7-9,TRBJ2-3,CASSLGADTQYF
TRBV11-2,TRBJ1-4,CASSVDRGEKLFF
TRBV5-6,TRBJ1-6,CASSLSSVIYSPLHF
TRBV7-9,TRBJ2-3,CASSGDLGGWGTDTQYF
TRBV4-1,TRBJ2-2,CASSQGQGVVTGELFF
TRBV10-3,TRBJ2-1,CAISRTSGGNNEQFF
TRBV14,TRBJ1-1,CASSQEFTAYTEAFF
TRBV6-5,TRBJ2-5,CASRGGAQETQYF
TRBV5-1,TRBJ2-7,CASSLVGTSSSYEQYF
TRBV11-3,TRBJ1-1,CASSFRRGANTEAFF
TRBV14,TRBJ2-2,CASSQDSTGEGTGELFF
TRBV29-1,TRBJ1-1,CSATLWTGRNTEAFF
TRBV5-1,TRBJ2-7,CARGGIGTIDYEQYF
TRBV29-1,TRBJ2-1,CSARTSGDEQFF
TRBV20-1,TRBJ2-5,CSAKQGETQYF